This T cell receptor (beta chain) is drawn from a study of blood T cell repertoires in COVID-19. Study summary: Whether acute or convalescent, the COVID-19 samples came from the United States, Italy and Spain. Nucleic acid was either cDNA or gDNA, and it came from T cells, B-cell-depleted T cells, or PBMCs.

This clone has a count of ten or more. Original processing notes: Reference gene primer amplification gave estimated nucleated cell counts. Assay: immunoSEQ multiplex PCR; the TCRdb copy retains only in-frame clones and omits some. The D gene and trimming were derived from the DNA, and the V and J assignments and clone size from that table. The data contain around 170,000 clones, about 88% of them singletons. Germline values: CDR1 SNHLY, CDR2 FYNNEI. This CDR3 contains 16 residues. Trimming removed 1 base from V and 3 bases from J, with 16 bases in between. The sequenced sample was peripheral blood. The chain employs TRBV2 and TRBJ2-7; TRBD1 is a possible D gene (5 bases). This sequence originates from a young man who had recovered from COVID-19. The CDR3 DNA reads TGTGCCAGCAGTGAAGTGCACAGGAGCCTGGACTACGAGCAGTACTTC. Translating gives CASSEVHRSLDYEQYF.